The rows below give T cell receptor beta chains drawn from one sample of a study of response to subunit inactivated influenza vaccine. TCRdb re-called the RT-PCR reads with MiXCR, one entry per CDR3 protein. The table has some 550,000 distinct CDR3 sequences, around a quarter seen once. This sample also belongs to another study, concerning T cells expressing NK-cell markers.

Here the sequenced sample was CD4+ T cells sorted from PBMCs, taken roughly 12 days after vaccination. Receptors were obtained from a man aged 45-65 years who received an inactivated influenza vaccine. Both conserved end residues are part of each CDR3. D genes are given only for firm matches. Not all rows give a size; the values are once, few, many and, for expanded clones, a class.

CDR3 DNA | CDR3 protein | clone size | J gene | D gene | V gene
TGCAGCGCTGAAAAGGACAGCGGATTTCAAGAGACCCAGTACTTC | CSAEKDSGFQETQYF | few | TRBJ2-5 | - | TRBV29-1
TGTGCCAGCAGCGCCGGTCCTCGCACAGATACGCAGTATTTT | CASSAGPRTDTQYF | few | TRBJ2-3 | - | TRBV28
TGTGCCAGCAGTTACCTCGGACTAGCGGGGCCATCCTACGAGCAGTACTTC | CASSYLGLAGPSYEQYF | - | TRBJ2-7 | TRBD2 | TRBV6-2/TRBV6-3
TGCAGTGCTAGAGACCTACAGGGGTCCAATGAGCAGTTCTTC | CSARDLQGSNEQFF | many | TRBJ2-1 | TRBD1 | TRBV20-1
TGTGCCAGCAGCCCCCCTAGCGGGGCCACCGGGGAGCTGTTTTTT | CASSPPSGATGELFF | - | TRBJ2-2 | TRBD2 | TRBV6-1
TGCGCCAGCATCCAACAGTCGAACACTGAAGCTTTCTTT | CASIQQSNTEAFF | - | TRBJ1-1 | - | TRBV10-2
TGTGCCTGGAGTAAGGGTACAGGGGCATCCTACGAGCAGTACTTC | CAWSKGTGASYEQYF | - | TRBJ2-7 | TRBD1 | TRBV30
TGCAGTGCCAAGGCACCACCCTCCCTCTACGAGCAGTACTTC | CSAKAPPSLYEQYF | - | TRBJ2-7 | - | TRBV20-1
TGCGCCAGCAGTTTACCCGACGGAGTGAGAAATGAAAAACTGTTTTTT | CASSLPDGVRNEKLFF | - | TRBJ1-4 | - | TRBV5-1
TGTGCCAGCAGCCCGGCGGGAGGGTCAGGGTCCCTCCACTTT | CASSPAGGSGSLHF | - | TRBJ1-6 | - | TRBV7-8
TGCAGTGCTAGAGAGCCCGGGAGACTCTACGAGCAGTACTTC | CSAREPGRLYEQYF | - | TRBJ2-7 | - | TRBV20-1
TGTGCCAGCAGGTTTCAGGGTAATGAAAAACTGTTTTTT | CASRFQGNEKLFF | - | TRBJ1-4 | - | TRBV12-3/TRBV12-4
TGTGCCAGCAGCCCTTCAGGACAGCGTTCTGGCTACACCTTC | CASSPSGQRSGYTF | few | TRBJ1-2 | - | TRBV11-2
TGTGCCAGCAGCCTAACGGGAGGGAAGTCAGATACGCAGTATTTT | CASSLTGGKSDTQYF | many | TRBJ2-3 | TRBD2 | TRBV6-4
TGTGCCAGCAGTGAATGGGCTAGCGTTGACGGGGAGCTGTTTTTT | CASSEWASVDGELFF | few | TRBJ2-2 | - | TRBV25-1
TGTGCCAGCAGTTTATTATCCTCCCTGGCAGGGACCTATGGCTACACCTTC | CASSLLSSLAGTYGYTF | - | TRBJ1-2 | - | TRBV28
TGCAGTGCTAGAGATGAACTCCGGGACCCCTACAATGAGCAGTTCTTC | CSARDELRDPYNEQFF | - | TRBJ2-1 | - | TRBV20-1
TGTGCCAGCAGTTTAGGTGGTGCGGGGTTTGAAGCTTTCTTT | CASSLGGAGFEAFF | once | TRBJ1-1 | - | TRBV28
TGCAGCGTTGTTCGGGACAGCGCCTACGAGCAGTACTTC | CSVVRDSAYEQYF | many | TRBJ2-7 | TRBD1 | TRBV29-1
TGTGCCAGCAGCCCAAACGGGGGTACGCAGTATTTT | CASSPNGGTQYF | - | TRBJ2-3 | - | TRBV5-5
TGTGCCAGCAGCCCGGACAGGCTTTTAGCTTTCTTT | CASSPDRLLAFF | - | TRBJ1-1 | TRBD1 | TRBV7-2
TGTGCCAGCAGCCGGGACACATTTAGCAATCAGCCCCAGCATTTT | CASSRDTFSNQPQHF | - | TRBJ1-5 | - | TRBV7-2
TGTGCCAGCAGTGAAACCTTCCCGGACAGGGTCTTCCAAGAGACCCAGTACTTC | CASSETFPDRVFQETQYF | - | TRBJ2-5 | TRBD1 | TRBV6-1
TGTGCCAGCAGCACCAGACAGGGTCGTGGTAATGAAAAACTGTTTTTT | CASSTRQGRGNEKLFF | - | TRBJ1-4 | TRBD1 | TRBV9